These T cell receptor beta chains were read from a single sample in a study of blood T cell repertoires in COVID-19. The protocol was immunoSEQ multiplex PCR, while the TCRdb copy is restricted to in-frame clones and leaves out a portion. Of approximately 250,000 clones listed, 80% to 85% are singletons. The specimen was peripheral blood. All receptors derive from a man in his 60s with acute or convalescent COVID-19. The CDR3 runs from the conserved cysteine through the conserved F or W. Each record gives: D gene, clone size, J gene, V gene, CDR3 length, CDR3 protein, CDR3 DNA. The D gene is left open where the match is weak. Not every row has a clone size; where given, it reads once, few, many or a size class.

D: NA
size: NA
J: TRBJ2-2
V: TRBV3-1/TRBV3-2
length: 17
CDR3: CASSQDGGQRNTGELFF
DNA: TGTGCCAGCAGCCAAGATGGGGGCCAGAGAAACACCGGGGAGCTGTTTTTT

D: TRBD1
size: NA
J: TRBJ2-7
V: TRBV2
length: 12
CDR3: CASSPDRVEQYF
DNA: TGTGCCAGCAGCCCGGACAGGGTCGAGCAGTACTTC

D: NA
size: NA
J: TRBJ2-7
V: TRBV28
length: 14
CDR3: CASSLSPPHPEQYF
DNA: TGTGCCAGCAGTTTATCTCCTCCACACCCCGAGCAGTACTTC

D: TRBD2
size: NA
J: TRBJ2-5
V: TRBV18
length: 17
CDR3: CASSRLAGGPIGETQYF
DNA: TGTGCCAGCTCCAGACTAGCGGGAGGGCCAATAGGAGAGACCCAGTACTTC

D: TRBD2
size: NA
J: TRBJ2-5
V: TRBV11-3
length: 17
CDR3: CASSPGGLAGNQETQYF
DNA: TGTGCCAGCAGCCCCGGGGGGCTAGCGGGGAACCAAGAGACCCAGTACTTC

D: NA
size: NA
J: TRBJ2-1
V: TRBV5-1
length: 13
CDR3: CASRVKEGNEQFF
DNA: TGCGCCAGCAGAGTAAAGGAGGGCAATGAGCAGTTCTTC

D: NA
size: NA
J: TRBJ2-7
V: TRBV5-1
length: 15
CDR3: CASSLMRQTLKEQYF
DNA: TGCGCCAGCAGCTTGATGCGACAGACTCTTAAGGAGCAGTACTTC

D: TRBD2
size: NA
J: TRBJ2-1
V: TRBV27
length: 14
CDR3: CASSPRSGNNEQFF
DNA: TGTGCCAGCAGCCCTCGAAGCGGGAACAATGAGCAGTTCTTC

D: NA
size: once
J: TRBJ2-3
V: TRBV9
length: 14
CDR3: CASSAPGSTDTQYF
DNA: TGTGCCAGCAGTGCCCCCGGTAGCACAGATACGCAGTATTTT

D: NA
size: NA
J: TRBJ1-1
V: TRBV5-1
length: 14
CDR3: CASINLGANTEAFF
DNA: TGCGCCAGCATCAACCTGGGGGCGAACACTGAAGCTTTCTTT

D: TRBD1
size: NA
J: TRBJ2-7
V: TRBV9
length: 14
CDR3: CASSYQTGEYEQYF
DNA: TGTGCCAGCAGTTATCAAACAGGGGAATACGAGCAGTACTTC

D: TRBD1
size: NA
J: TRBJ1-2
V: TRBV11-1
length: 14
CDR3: CASSLNRDSYGYTF
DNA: TGTGCCAGCAGCTTAAACCGGGACAGCTATGGCTACACCTTC

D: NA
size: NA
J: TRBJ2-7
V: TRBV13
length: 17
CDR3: CASSLAGAGVLSYEQYF
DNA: TGTGCCAGCAGCTTAGCAGGGGCAGGGGTCCTCTCCTACGAGCAGTACTTC

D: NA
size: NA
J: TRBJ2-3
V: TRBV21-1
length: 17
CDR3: CASSNGGGGTSTDTQYF
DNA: TGTGCCAGCAGCAATGGCGGGGGGGGAACTAGCACAGATACGCAGTATTTT

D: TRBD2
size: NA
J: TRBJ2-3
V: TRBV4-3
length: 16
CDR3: CASSQDASGHGDTQYF
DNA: TGCGCCAGCAGCCAAGACGCTAGCGGACATGGGGATACGCAGTATTTT

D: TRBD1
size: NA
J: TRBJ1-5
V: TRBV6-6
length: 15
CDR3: CASSYRQGAGQPQHF
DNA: TGTGCCAGCAGTTACCGACAGGGGGCGGGGCAGCCCCAGCATTTT

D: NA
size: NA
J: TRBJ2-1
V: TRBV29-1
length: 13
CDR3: CSVVRQVNNEQFF
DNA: TGCAGCGTTGTTAGACAGGTAAACAATGAGCAGTTCTTC

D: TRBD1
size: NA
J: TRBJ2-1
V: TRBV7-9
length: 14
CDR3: CASSSGQGYNEQFF
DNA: TGTGCCAGCAGCTCGGGACAGGGCTACAATGAGCAGTTCTTC

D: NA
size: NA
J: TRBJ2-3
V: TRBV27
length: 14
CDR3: CASSFYAYTDTQYF
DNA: TGTGCCAGCAGTTTTTACGCGTACACAGATACGCAGTATTTT

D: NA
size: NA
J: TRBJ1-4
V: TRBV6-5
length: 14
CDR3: CASSQGRANEKLFF
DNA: TGTGCCAGCAGCCAGGGGCGAGCTAATGAAAAACTGTTTTTT

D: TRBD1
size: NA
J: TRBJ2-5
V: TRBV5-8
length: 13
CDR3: CASSFDRGETQYF
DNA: TGTGCCAGCAGCTTTGACAGGGGAGAGACCCAGTACTTC

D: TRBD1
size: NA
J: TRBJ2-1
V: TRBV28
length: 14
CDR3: CASSFWTGDYEQFF
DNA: TGTGCCAGCAGTTTCTGGACAGGGGATTATGAGCAGTTCTTC

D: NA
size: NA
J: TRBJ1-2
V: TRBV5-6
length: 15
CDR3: CASSWGGTQNYGYTF
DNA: TGTGCCAGCAGCTGGGGAGGCACCCAGAACTATGGCTACACCTTC

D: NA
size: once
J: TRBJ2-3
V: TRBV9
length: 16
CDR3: CASSVGLGANTDTQYF
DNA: TGTGCCAGCAGCGTAGGTCTGGGGGCGAACACAGATACGCAGTATTTT

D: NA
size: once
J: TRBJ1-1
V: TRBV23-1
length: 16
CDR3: CASSQSLWGANTEAFF
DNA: TGCGCCAGCAGTCAATCGCTTTGGGGAGCGAACACTGAAGCTTTCTTT

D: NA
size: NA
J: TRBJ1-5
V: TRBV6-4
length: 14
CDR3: CASRQGRSNQPQHF
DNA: TGTGCCAGCAGGCAGGGTAGGAGCAATCAGCCCCAGCATTTT

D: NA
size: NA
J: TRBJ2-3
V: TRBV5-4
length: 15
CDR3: CASSLGAGGTDTQYF
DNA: TGTGCCAGCAGCTTGGGGGCAGGGGGCACAGATACGCAGTATTTT

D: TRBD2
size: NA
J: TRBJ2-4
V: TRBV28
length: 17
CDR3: CASSPLAGGSAKNIQYF
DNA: TGTGCCAGCAGCCCGCTAGCGGGAGGATCAGCCAAAAACATTCAGTACTTC

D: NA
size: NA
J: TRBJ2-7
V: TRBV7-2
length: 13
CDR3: CASSLGRSYEQYF
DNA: TGTGCCAGCAGCTTAGGGCGGTCCTACGAGCAGTACTTC

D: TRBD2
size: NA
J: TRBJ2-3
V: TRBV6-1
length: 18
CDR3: CASSGSVTSGLGTDTQYF
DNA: TGTGCCAGCAGTGGGTCAGTGACTAGCGGGTTGGGCACAGATACGCAGTATTTT

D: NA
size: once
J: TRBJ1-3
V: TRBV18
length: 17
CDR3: CASSPLNQQAAGNTIYF
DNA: TGTGCCAGCTCACCGCTTAATCAACAGGCAGCTGGAAACACCATATATTTT